This paragraph covers one TCR beta chain sequence. Its cognate antigen is unknown. Extracted RNA was reverse transcribed into cDNA, the sequencing template. Method: immunoSEQ multiplex PCR; TCRdb's copy keeps in-frame clones and lacks some. The table shows over 150,000 clones, with approximately 60% occurring only once. The sample belongs to a study of CD8+ T cells in alopecia areata. Described treatment: oral pan-JAK inhibitor, 5-10 mg twice daily. Using a FACSAria, the CD4+ and CD8+ T cells were sorted from the PBMCs. CDR3 length: 15 residues. V was pared by 0 bases and J by 7 bases, with 6 bases of the junction left unmatched. The germline V gene encodes CDR1 SGHRS and CDR2 YFSETQ. Study-wide findings and caveats: Scalp clonality and expanded CD8+ clones among the top 100 fell significantly with tofacitinib.

Sequencing was performed on CD4+ T cells sorted from blood, taken at week 24, from a patient treated with tofacitinib. The TCR was taken from a human donor with alopecia areata. The chain carries TRBV5-1 and TRBJ2-3; 9 bases fit TRBD2. CDR3 sequence: CASSLGGLADYTQYF. DNA of the CDR3: TGCGCCAGCAGCTTGGGGGGACTAGCCGACTATACGCAGTATTTT.